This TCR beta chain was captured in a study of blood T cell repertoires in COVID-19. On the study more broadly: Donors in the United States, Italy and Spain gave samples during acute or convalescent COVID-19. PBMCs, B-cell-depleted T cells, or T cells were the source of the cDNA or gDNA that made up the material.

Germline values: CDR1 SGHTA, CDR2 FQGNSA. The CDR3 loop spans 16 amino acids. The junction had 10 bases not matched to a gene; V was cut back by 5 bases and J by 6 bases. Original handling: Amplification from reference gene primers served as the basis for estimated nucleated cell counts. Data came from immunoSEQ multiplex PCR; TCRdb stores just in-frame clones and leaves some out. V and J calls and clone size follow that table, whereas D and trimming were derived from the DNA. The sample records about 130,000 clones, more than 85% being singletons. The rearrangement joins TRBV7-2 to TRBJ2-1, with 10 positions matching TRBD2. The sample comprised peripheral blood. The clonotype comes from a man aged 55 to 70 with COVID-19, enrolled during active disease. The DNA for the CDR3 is TGTGCCAGCAGCCCCAGCGGGGGGGGCCTAGGCAATGAGCAGTTCTTC. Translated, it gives CASSPSGGGLGNEQFF. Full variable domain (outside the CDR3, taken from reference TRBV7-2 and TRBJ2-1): GAGVSQSPSNKVTEKGKDVELRCDPISGHTALYWYRQSLGQGLEFLIYFQGNSAPDKSGLPSDRFSAERTGGSVSTLTIQRTQQEDSAVYLCASSPSGGGLGNEQFFGPGTRLTVL.